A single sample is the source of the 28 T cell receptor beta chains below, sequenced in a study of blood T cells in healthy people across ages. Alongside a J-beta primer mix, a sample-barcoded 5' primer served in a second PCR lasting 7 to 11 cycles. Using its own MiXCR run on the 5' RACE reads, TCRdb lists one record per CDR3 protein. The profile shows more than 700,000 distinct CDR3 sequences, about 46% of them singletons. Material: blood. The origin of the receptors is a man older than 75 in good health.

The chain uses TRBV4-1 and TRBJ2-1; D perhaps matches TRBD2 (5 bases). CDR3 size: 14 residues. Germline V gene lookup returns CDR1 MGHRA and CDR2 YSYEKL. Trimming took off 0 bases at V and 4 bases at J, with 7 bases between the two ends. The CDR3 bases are TGCGCCAGCAGCCAAGACGGGGATTACAATGAGCAGTTCTTC. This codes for CASSQDGDYNEQFF.

The CDR3 nucleotides read TGTGCCAGCAGGTCGGGACAGGGAGGGAGCGAGACCCAGTACTTC. Translation gives CASRSGQGGSETQYF. The V and J genes are TRBV6-2 or TRBV6-3 and TRBJ2-5; 9 nucleotides line up with TRBD1. The CDR3 is made up of 15 amino acids. J was trimmed by 5 bases and V by 6 bases; bases with no gene match: 10. Germline values: CDR1 MNHEY, CDR2 SVGEGT.

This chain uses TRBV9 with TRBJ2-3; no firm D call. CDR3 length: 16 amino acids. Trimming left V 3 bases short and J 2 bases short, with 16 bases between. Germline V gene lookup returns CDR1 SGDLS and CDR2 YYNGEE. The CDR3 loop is CASSARAPTPTDTQYF. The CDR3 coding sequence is TGTGCCAGCAGCGCCCGGGCTCCAACCCCCACAGATACGCAGTATTTT.

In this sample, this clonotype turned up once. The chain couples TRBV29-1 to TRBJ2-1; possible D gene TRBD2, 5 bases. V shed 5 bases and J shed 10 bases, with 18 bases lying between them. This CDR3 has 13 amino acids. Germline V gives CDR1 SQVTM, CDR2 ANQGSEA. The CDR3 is CSVLSGLTYEQFF. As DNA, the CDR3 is TGCAGCGTTTTAAGCGGACTTACCTACGAGCAGTTCTTC.

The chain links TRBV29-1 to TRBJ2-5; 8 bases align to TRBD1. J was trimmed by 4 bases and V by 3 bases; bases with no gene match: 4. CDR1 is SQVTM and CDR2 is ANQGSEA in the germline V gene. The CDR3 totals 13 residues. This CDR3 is CSVDKTGGETQYF. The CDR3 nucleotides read TGCAGCGTTGATAAAACAGGGGGAGAGACCCAGTACTTC. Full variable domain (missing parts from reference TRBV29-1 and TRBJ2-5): SAVISQKPSRDICQRGTSLTIQCQVDSQVTMMFWYRQQPGQSLTLIATANQGSEATYESGFVIDKFPISRPNLTFSTLTVSNMSPEDSSIYLCSVDKTGGETQYFGPGTRLLVL.

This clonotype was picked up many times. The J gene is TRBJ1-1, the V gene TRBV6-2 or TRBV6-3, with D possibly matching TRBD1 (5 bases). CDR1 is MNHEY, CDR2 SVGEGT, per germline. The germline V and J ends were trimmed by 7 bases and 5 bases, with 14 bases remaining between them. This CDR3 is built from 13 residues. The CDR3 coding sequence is TGTGCCAGCACGGATCAGGGAAGGACTGAAGCTTTCTTT. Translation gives CASTDQGRTEAFF.

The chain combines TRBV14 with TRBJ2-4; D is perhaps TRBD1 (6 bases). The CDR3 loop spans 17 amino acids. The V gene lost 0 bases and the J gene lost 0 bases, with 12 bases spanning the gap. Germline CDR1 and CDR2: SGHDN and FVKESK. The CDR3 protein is CASSQDEGDVAKNIQYF. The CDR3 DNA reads TGTGCCAGCAGCCAAGATGAGGGGGATGTAGCCAAAAACATTCAGTACTTC.

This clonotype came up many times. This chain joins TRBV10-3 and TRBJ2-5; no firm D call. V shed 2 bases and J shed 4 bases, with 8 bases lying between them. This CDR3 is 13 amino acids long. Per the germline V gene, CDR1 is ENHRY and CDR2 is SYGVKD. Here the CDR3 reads CAISETIGETQYF. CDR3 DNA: TGTGCCATCAGTGAGACCATCGGAGAGACCCAGTACTTC.

CDR3 in DNA: TGCGCCAGCAGCTTTCCGCCTAGCGGGGGAGACGCAGATACGCAGTATTTT. Protein product: CASSFPPSGGDADTQYF. The V call is TRBV5-1, the J call TRBJ2-3; TRBD2 matches at 10 bases. The J segment lost 4 bases and the V segment lost 2 bases, leaving 10 bases of the junction unmatched. The germline V gene has CDR1 SGHRS and CDR2 YFSETQ. The CDR3 has 17 residues.

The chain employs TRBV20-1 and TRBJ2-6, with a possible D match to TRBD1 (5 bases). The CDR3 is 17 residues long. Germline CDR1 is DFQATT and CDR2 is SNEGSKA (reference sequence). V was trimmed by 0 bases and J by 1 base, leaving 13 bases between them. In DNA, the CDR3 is TGCAGTGCTAGAGAAATAGGGGTCTCTTCTGGGGCCAACGTCCTGACTTTC. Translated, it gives CSAREIGVSSGANVLTF.

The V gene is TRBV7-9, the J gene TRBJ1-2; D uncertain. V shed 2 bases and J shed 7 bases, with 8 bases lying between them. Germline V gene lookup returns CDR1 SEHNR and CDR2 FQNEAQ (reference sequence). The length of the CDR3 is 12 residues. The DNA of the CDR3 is TGTGCCAGCAGCTTATTTCAGCGTGGCTACACCTTC. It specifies CASSLFQRGYTF.

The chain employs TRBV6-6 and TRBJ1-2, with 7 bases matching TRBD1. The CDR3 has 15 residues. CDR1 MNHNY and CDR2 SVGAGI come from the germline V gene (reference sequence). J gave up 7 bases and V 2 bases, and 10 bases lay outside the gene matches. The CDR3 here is CASSYPQTGRGGYTF. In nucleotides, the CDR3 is TGTGCCAGCAGTTACCCTCAGACAGGGAGAGGTGGCTACACCTTC.

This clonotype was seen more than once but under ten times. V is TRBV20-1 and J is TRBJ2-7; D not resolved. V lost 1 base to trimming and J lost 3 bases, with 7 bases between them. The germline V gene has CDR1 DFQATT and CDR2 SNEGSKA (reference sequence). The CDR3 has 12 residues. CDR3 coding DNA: TGCAGTGCTAGAGTAGCAGACTACGAGCAGTACTTC. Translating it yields CSARVADYEQYF.

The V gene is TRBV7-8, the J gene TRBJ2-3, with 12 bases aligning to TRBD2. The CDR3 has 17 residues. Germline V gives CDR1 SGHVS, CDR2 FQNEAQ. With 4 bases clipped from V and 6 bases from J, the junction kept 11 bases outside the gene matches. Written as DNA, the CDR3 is TGTGCCAGCAGCTCCGGACTAGCGGGATGGGGAAGTGATACGCAGTATTTT. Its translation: CASSSGLAGWGSDTQYF.

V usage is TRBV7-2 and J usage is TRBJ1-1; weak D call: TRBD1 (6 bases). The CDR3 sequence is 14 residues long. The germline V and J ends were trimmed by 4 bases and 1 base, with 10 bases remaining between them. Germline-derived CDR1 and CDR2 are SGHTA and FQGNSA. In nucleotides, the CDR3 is TGTGCCAGCAGCTCCTACAGGGAGAACACTGAAGCTTTCTTT. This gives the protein CASSSYRENTEAFF. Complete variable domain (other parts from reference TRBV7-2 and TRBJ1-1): GAGVSQSPSNKVTEKGKDVELRCDPISGHTALYWYRQSLGQGLEFLIYFQGNSAPDKSGLPSDRFSAERTGGSVSTLTIQRTQQEDSAVYLCASSSYRENTEAFFGQGTRLTVV.

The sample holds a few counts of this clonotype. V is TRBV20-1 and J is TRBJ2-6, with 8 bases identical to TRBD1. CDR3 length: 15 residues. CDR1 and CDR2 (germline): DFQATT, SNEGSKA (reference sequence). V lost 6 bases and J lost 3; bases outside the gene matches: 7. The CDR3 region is CSASDREDGANVLTF. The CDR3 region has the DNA TGCAGTGCATCGGACAGGGAAGATGGGGCCAACGTCCTGACTTTC.

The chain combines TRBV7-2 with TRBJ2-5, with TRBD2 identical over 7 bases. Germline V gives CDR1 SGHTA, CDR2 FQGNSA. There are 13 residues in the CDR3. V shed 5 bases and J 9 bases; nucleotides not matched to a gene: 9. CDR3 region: CASSPGRREAQYF. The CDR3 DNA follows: TGTGCCAGCAGCCCCGGTCGTCGGGAGGCCCAGTACTTC.

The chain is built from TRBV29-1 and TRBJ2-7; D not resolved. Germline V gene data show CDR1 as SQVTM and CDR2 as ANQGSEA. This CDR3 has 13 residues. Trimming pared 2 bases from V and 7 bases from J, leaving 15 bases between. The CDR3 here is CSVERQAGNEQYF. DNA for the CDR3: TGCAGCGTTGAAAGGCAGGCTGGCAATGAGCAGTACTTC.

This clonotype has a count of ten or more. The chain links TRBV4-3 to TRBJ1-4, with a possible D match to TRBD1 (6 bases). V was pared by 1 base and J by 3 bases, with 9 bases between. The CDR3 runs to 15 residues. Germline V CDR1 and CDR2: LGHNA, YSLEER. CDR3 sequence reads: CASSQGTGPNEKLFF. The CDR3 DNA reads TGCGCCAGCAGCCAAGGAACAGGGCCTAATGAAAAACTGTTTTTT.

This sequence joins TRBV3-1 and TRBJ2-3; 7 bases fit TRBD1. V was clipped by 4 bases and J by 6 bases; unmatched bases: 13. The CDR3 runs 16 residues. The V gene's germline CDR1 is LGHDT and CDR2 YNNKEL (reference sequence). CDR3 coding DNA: TGTGCCAGCAGCCCGAGAGGAACAGGGGCAAGGGATACGCAGTATTTT. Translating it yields CASSPRGTGARDTQYF.

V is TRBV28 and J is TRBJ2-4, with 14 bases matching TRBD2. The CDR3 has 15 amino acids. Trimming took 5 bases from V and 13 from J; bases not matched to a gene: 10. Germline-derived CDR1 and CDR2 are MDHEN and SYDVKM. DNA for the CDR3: TGTGCCAGCAGTGACGGGGGACTAGCGGGGGAGGAGCAGTACTTC. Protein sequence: CASSDGGLAGEEQYF.

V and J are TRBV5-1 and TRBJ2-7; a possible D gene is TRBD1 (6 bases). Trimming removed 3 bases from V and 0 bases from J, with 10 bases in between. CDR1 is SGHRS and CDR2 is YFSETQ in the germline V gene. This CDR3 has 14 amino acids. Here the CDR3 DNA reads TGCGCCAGCAGCTCGAAGGACAGCTCCTACGAGCAGTACTTC. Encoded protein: CASSSKDSSYEQYF.

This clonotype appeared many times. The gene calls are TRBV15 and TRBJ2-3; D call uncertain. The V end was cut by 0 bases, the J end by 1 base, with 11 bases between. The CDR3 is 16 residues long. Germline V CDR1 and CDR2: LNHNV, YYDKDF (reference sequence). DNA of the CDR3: TGTGCCACCAGCAGAGATGTAAGCGCCCGCACAGATACGCAGTATTTT. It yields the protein CATSRDVSARTDTQYF.

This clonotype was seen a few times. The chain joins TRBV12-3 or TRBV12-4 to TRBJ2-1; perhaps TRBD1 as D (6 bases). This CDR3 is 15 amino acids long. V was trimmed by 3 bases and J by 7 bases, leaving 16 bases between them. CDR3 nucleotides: TGTGCCAGCAGTTTCGTGCAGGACAGCCTAAATGAGCAGTTCTTC. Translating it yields CASSFVQDSLNEQFF.

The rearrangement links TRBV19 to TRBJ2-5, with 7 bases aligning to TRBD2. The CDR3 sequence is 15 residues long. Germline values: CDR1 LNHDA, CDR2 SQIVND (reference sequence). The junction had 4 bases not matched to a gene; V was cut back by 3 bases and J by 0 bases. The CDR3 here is CASSITGTNQETQYF. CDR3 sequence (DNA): TGTGCCAGTAGTATCACCGGGACTAACCAAGAGACCCAGTACTTC.

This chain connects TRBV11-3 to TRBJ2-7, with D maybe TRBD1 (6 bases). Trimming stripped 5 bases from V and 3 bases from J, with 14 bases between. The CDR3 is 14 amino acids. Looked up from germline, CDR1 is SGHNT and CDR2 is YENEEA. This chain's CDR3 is CASSRKGHSYEQYF. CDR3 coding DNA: TGTGCCAGCAGCCGGAAGGGACATAGCTACGAGCAGTACTTC. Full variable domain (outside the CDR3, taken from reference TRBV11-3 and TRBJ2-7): EAGVVQSPRYKIIEKKQPVAFWCNPISGHNTLYWYLQNLGQGPELLIRYENEEAVDDSQLPKDRFSAERLKGVDSTLKIQPAELGDSAVYLCASSRKGHSYEQYFGPGTRLTVT.

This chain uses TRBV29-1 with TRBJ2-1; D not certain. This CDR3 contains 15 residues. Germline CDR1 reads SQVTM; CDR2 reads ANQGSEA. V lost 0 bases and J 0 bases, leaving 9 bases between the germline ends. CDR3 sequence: CSVEDLDVSYNEQFF. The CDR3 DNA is TGCAGCGTTGAAGATCTGGACGTCTCCTACAATGAGCAGTTCTTC.

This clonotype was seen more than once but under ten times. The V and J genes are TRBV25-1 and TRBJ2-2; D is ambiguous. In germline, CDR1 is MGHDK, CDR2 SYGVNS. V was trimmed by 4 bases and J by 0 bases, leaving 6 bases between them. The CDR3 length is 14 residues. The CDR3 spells CASSVRTNTGELFF. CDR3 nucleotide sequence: TGTGCCAGCAGTGTTCGGACGAACACCGGGGAGCTGTTTTTT.